This record concerns one TCR beta chain sequence. Antigen unknown. These data belong to a study of T-cell reconstitution after alpha-beta-depleted transplantation in children. Study-wide results and limits: Counts and diversity of T cells one year after transplant came mostly from newly produced T cells.

Germline V CDR1 and CDR2: LGHDT, YNNKEL (reference sequence). CDR3 length: 18 amino acids. Trimming cost V 0 bases and J 4 bases, with 21 bases left between them. As it was prepared, the TCRbeta library received unique molecular identifiers. TCRdb redid the calling of the PCR reads with MiXCR, one entry per CDR3 protein. Here the sample spans about 70,000 distinct CDR3 sequences, about a tenth being singletons. This clonotype was obtained from a boy between 10 and 17 years old with acute myeloid leukemia, due to receive a stem cell transplant. The material was PBMCs, obtained before TCRalphabeta/CD19-depleted stem cell transplant. The chain combines TRBV3-1 with TRBJ1-2; the D gene is possibly TRBD1 (6 bases). CDR3 loop: CASSQDVRFGGRAYGYTF. DNA of the CDR3: TGTGCCAGCAGCCAAGATGTCCGGTTTGGGGGGCGCGCCTATGGCTACACCTTC.